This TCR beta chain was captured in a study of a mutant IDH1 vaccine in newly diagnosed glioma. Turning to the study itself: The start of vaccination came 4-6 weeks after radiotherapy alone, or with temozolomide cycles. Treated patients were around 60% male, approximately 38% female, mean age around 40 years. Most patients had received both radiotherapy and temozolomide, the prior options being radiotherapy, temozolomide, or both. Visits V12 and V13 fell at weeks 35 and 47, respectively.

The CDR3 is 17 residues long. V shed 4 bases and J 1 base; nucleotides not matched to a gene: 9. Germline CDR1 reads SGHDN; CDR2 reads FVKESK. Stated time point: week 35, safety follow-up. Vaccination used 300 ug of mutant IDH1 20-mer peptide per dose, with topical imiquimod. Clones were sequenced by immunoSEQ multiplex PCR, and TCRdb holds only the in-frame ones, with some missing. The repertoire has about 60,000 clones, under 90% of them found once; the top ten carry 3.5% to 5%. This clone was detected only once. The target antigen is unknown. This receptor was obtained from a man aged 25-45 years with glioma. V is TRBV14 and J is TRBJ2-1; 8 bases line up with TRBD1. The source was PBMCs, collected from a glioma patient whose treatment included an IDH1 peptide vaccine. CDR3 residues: CASSRPGQGASYNEQFF. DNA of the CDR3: TGTGCCAGCAGCCGCCCCGGGCAGGGGGCTTCCTACAATGAGCAGTTCTTC. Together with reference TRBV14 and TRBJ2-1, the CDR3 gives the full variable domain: EAGVTQFPSHSVIEKGQTVTLRCDPISGHDNLYWYRRVMGKEIKFLLHFVKESKQDESGMPNNRFLAERTGGTYSTLKVQPAELEDSGVYFCASSRPGQGASYNEQFFGPGTRLTVL.